Listed below are T cell receptor beta chains from one sample, sequenced in a study of T cells after yellow fever vaccination. TCRdb processed the 5' RACE reads anew with MiXCR; each CDR3 protein has one entry. The sample lists around 260,000 distinct CDR3 sequences, roughly 4.8% seen once, with 3% to 4% in the top ten. This specimen was CD4+ T cells sorted from PBMCs, taken on the day of the yellow fever booster vaccination. These receptors all stem from a man younger than 35 who received the YFV17D yellow fever vaccine. The CDR3 runs from the conserved cysteine through the conserved F or W. The order of the fields is J gene, CDR3 length, V gene, CDR3 protein.

>TRBJ2-3|16|TRBV5-4
CASSLDGGTRTDTQYF
>TRBJ2-7|17|TRBV7-2
CASSRVLAGATPYEQYF
>TRBJ2-7|14|TRBV7-2
CASSPSSGFREQYF
>TRBJ1-1|14|TRBV5-1
CASGGAGSNTEAFF
>TRBJ1-5|14|TRBV6-2/TRBV6-3
CASSTQNSNQPQHF
>TRBJ2-2|13|TRBV6-1
CASNRQDTGELFF
>TRBJ2-7|12|TRBV6-6
CASRNADSEQYF
>TRBJ1-1|15|TRBV6-5
CASSYGGNANTEAFF
>TRBJ1-1|15|TRBV6-1
CASSEPRYMNTEAFF
>TRBJ1-6|15|TRBV7-6
CASSLGTARNSPLHF
>TRBJ2-2|16|TRBV28
CASSFGLSMGTGELFF
>TRBJ2-7|11|TRBV25-1
CASSEYVEQYF
>TRBJ2-1|15|TRBV7-9
CASSHQRAENNEQFF
>TRBJ2-1|16|TRBV28
CASSRWSGGPFGEQFF
>TRBJ2-7|14|TRBV11-2
CASSPDLLGNEQYF
>TRBJ1-5|15|TRBV7-2
CASSLFAVPNQPQHF
>TRBJ2-7|14|TRBV27
CASSSGQGAGEQYF
>TRBJ1-5|15|TRBV20-1
CSASFGGGRDQPQHF
>TRBJ2-1|16|TRBV4-3
CASSQTPTGGYNEQFF
>TRBJ2-3|14|TRBV29-1
CSAGTGVIADTQYF
>TRBJ1-4|13|TRBV5-1
CASSSSPGEKLFF
>TRBJ1-4|14|TRBV5-1
CASSFSGDGEKLFF
>TRBJ2-5|13|TRBV7-2
CASSFRDAETQYF
>TRBJ1-5|14|TRBV10-3
CAISESGGNRPQHF
>TRBJ2-7|15|TRBV29-1
CSAGRDRGGSGEQYF
>TRBJ2-1|15|TRBV4-3
CASRWSQNGYNEQFF